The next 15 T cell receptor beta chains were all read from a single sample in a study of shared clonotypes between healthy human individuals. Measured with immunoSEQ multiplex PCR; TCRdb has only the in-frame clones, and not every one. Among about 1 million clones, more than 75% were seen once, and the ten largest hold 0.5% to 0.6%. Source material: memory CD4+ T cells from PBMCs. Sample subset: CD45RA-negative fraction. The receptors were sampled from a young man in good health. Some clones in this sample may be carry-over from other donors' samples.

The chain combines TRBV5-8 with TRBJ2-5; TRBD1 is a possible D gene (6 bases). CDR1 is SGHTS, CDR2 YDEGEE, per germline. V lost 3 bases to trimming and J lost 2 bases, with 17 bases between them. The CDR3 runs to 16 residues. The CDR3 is CASSSHRDGGQETQYF. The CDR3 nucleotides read TGTGCCAGCAGCTCCCACAGGGACGGCGGGCAAGAGACCCAGTACTTC.

The CDR3, as DNA: TGTGCCAGCTCACCGGCTAGCGGAAAAGAGACCCAGTACTTC. Translated: CASSPASGKETQYF. V is TRBV18 and J is TRBJ2-5; 7 bases align to TRBD2. J lost 3 bases, V lost 3 bases, and 4 bases had no gene match. Germline V gene lookup returns CDR1 KGHSH and CDR2 LQKENI. CDR3 size: 14 residues.

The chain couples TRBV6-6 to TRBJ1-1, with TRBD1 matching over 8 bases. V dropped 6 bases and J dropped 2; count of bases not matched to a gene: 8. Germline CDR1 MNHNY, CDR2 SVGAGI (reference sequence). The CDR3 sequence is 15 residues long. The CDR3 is CASRYRDRFNTEAFF. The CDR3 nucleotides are TGTGCCAGCAGGTACCGGGACAGGTTCAACACTGAAGCTTTCTTT.

CDR3 loop: CASSPRGLSGNTIYF. CDR3 nucleotide sequence: TGTGCCAGCAGCCCCAGGGGGCTCTCTGGAAACACCATATATTTT. The V gene is TRBV9, the J gene TRBJ1-3, with 8 positions matching TRBD1. This CDR3 is 15 amino acids long. Per germline, CDR1 SGDLS and CDR2 YYNGEE. Unmatched junction bases numbered 3, after V lost 4 bases and J lost 0 bases.

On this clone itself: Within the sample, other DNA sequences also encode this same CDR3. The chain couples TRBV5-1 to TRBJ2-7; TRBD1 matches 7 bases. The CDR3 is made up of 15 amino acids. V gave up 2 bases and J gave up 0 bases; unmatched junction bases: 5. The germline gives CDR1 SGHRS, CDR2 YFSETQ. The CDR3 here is CASSFGAGGSYEQYF. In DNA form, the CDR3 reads TGCGCCAGCAGCTTTGGCGCAGGGGGCTCCTACGAGCAGTACTTC.

The CDR3 DNA reads TGCGCCAGCAGCTTGGCCGGGGGGCCAGGGACCGGGGAGCTGTTTTTT. Protein sequence: CASSLAGGPGTGELFF. The chain couples TRBV5-1 to TRBJ2-2; a weak D match, TRBD2 (7 bases). The CDR3 runs to 16 residues. The V end was cut by 0 bases, the J end by 5 bases, with 14 bases between. Germline assignment: CDR1 SGHRS and CDR2 YFSETQ.

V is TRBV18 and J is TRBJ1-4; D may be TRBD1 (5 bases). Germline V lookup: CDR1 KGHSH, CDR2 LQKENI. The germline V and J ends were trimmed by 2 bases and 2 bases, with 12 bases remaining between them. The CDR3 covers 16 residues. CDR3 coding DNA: TGTGCCAGCTCACCAAGCCAGGGCGGGACTAATGAAAAACTGTTTTTT. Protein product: CASSPSQGGTNEKLFF.

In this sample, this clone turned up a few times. CDR3 in amino acids: CASRGHNSYEQYF. The DNA of the CDR3 is TGTGCCAGCAGGGGACATAACTCCTACGAGCAGTACTTC. The chain links TRBV28 to TRBJ2-7; a weak D match, TRBD1 (6 bases). The CDR3 runs to 13 residues. V was clipped by 6 bases and J by 0 bases, with 9 bases between them. CDR1 MDHEN and CDR2 SYDVKM come from the germline V gene. Full variable domain (remainder filled in from reference TRBV28 and TRBJ2-7): DVKVTQSSRYLVKRTGEKVFLECVQDMDHENMFWYRQDPGLGLRLIYFSYDVKMKEKGDIPEGYSVSREKKERFSLILESASTNQTSMYLCASRGHNSYEQYFGPGTRLTVT.

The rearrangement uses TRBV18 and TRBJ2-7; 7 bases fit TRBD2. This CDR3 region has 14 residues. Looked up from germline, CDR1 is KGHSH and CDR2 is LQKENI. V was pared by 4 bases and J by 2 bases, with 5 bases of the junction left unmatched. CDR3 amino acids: CASSLSGTTYEQYF. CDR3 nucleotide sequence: TGTGCCAGCTCACTTTCCGGGACTACCTACGAGCAGTACTTC. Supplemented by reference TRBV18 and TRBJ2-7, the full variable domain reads NAGVMQNPRHLVRRRGQEARLRCSPMKGHSHVYWYRQLPEEGLKFMVYLQKENIIDESGMPKERFSAEFPKEGPSILRIQQVVRGDSAAYFCASSLSGTTYEQYFGPGTRLTVT.

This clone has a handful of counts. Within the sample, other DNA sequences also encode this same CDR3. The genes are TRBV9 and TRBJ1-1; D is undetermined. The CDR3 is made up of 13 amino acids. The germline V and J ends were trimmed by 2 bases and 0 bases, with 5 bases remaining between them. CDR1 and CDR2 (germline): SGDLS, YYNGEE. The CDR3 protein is CASSVLLNTEAFF. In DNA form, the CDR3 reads TGTGCCAGCAGCGTTTTGTTGAACACTGAAGCTTTCTTT.

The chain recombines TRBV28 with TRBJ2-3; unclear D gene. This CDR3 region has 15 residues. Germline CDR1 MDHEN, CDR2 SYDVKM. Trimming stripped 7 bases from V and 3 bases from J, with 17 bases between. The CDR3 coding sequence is TGTGCCAGCATGGGCAGCATTGGGGTTACAGATACGCAGTATTTT. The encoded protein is CASMGSIGVTDTQYF.

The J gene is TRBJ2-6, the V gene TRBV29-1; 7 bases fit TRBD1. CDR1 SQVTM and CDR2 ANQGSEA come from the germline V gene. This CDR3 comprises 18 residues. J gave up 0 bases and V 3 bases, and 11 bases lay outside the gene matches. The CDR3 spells CSVESPTGRGSGANVLTF. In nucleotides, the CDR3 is TGCAGCGTTGAGAGCCCGACAGGGAGAGGCTCTGGGGCCAACGTCCTGACTTTC.

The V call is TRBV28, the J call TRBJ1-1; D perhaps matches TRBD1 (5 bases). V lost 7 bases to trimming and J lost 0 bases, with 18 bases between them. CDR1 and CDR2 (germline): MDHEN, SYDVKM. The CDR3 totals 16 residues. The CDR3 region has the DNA TGTGCCAGCACCCCTTCGGGGGGGGATCTGAACACTGAAGCTTTCTTT. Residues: CASTPSGGDLNTEAFF.

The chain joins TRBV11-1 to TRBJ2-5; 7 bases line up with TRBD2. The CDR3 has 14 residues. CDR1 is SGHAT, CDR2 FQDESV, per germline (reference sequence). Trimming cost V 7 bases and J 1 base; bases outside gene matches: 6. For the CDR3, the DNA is TGTGCCAGCAAAAAGCGGGATACCCAAGAGACCCAGTACTTC. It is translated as CASKKRDTQETQYF.

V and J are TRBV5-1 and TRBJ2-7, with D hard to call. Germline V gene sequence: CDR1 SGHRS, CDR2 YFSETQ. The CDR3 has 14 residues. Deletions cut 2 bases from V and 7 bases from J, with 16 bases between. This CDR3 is CASSFVPGTREQYF. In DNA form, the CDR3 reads TGCGCCAGCAGCTTCGTTCCGGGTACTCGGGAGCAGTACTTC.